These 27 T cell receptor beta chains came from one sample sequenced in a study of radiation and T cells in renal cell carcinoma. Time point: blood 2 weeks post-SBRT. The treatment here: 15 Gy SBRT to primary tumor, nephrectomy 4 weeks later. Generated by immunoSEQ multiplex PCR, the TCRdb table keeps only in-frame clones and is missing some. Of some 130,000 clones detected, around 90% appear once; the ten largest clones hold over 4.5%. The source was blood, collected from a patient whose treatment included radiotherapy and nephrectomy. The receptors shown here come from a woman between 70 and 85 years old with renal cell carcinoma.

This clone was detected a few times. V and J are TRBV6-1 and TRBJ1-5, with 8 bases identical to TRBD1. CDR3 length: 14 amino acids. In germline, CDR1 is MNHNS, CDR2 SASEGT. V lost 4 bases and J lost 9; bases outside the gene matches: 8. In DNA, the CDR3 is TGTGCCAGCAGTGTAGACAGGGGCCCTTGGCCCCAGCATTTT. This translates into CASSVDRGPWPQHF.

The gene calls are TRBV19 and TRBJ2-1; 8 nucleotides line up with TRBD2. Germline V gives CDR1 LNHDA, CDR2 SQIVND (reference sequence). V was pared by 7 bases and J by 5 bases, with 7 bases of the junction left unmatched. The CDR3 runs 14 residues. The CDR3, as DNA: TGTGCCAGTACGGCGCGGGGGGACCACAATGAGCAGTTCTTC. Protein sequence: CASTARGDHNEQFF.

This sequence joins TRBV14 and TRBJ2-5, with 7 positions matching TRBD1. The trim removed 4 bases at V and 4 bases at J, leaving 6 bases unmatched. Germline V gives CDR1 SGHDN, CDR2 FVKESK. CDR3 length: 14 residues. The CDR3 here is CASSPGQRAETQYF. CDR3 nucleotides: TGTGCCAGCAGCCCGGGACAGAGGGCAGAGACCCAGTACTTC.

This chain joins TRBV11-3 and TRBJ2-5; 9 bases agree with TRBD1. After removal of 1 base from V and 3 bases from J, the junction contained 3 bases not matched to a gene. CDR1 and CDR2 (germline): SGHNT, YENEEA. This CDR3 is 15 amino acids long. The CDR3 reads CASSLGGTGKETQYF. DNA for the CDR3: TGTGCCAGCAGCTTAGGTGGGACAGGGAAAGAGACCCAGTACTTC.

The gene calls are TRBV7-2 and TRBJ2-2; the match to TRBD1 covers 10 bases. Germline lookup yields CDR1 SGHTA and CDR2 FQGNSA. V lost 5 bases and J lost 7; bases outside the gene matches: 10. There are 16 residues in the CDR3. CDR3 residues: CASSPWTGGRGGELFF. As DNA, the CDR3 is TGTGCCAGCAGCCCCTGGACAGGGGGTCGTGGCGGGGAGCTGTTTTTT.

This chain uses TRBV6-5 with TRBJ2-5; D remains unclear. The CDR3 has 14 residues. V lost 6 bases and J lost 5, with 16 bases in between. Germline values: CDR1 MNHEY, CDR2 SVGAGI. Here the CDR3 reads CASSPRTDGETQYF. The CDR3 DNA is TGTGCCAGCAGCCCACGGACGGATGGGGAGACCCAGTACTTC.

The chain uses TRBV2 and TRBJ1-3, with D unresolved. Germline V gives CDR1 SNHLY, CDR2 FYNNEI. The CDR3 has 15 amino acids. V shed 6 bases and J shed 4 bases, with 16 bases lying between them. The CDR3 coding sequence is TGTGCCAGCAGCCAAGAGGAGGGTACCGGAAACACCATATATTTT. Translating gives CASSQEEGTGNTIYF.

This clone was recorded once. Here the CDR3 DNA reads TGTGCCAGCAGCCCGGACAGGGCGGCTAACTATGGCTACACCTTC. This encodes CASSPDRAANYGYTF. V usage is TRBV7-6 and J usage is TRBJ1-2, with 8 bases lining up with TRBD1. CDR3 length equals 15 residues. J lost 0 bases, V lost 5 bases, and 5 bases had no gene match. CDR1 is SGHVS and CDR2 is FNYEAQ in the germline V gene.

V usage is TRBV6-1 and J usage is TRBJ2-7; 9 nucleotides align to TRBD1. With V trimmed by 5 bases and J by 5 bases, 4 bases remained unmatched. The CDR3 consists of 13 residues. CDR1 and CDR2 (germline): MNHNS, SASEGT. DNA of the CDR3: TGTGCCAGCAGTCCTCGGGACAGGGACGAGCAGTACTTC. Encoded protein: CASSPRDRDEQYF.

The CDR3 here is CASSYSGAKNYGYTF. CDR3 DNA sequence: TGTGCCAGCAGTTACTCTGGAGCAAAGAACTATGGCTACACCTTC. This chain joins TRBV6-5 and TRBJ1-2; D remains unclear. The germline V gene has CDR1 MNHEY and CDR2 SVGAGI. Trimming shortened V by 0 bases and J by 2 bases, and 10 bases separated the two germline ends. CDR3 length equals 15 residues.

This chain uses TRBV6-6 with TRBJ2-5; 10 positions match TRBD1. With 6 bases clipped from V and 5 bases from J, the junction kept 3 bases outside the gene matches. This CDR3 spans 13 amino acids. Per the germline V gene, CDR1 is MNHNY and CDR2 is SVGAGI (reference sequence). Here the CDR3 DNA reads TGTGCCAGCAGGACAGGGGGCAGGGAGACCCAGTACTTC. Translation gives CASRTGGRETQYF.

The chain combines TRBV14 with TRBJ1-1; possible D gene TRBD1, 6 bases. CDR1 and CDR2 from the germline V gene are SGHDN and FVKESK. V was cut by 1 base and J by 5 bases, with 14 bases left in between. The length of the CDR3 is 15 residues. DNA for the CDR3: TGTGCCAGCAGCCAAGGTCCGGGGGCAGGGACTGAAGCTTTCTTT. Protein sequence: CASSQGPGAGTEAFF.

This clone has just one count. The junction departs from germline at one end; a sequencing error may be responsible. CDR3 in DNA: TGTGCTAGCAGCCACGGGATAGGAATCTATGGCTACACCTTC. Amino acid sequence: CASSHGIGIYGYTF. V gene TRBV7-7 combines with J gene TRBJ1-2; D remains unclear. CDR3 size: 14 residues. Germline values: CDR1 SSHAT, CDR2 FNYEAQ (reference sequence).

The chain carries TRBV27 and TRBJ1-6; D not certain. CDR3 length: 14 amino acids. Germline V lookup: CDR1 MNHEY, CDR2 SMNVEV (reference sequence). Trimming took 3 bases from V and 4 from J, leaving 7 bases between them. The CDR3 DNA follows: TGTGCCAGCAGTTTCCCGTCATATAATTCACCCCTCCACTTT. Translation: CASSFPSYNSPLHF.

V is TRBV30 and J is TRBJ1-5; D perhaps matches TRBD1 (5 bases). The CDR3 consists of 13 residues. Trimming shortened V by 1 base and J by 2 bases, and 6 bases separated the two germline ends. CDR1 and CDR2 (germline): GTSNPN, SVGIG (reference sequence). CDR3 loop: CAWSGGGNQPQHF. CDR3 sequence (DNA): TGTGCCTGGAGTGGAGGGGGCAATCAGCCCCAGCATTTT.

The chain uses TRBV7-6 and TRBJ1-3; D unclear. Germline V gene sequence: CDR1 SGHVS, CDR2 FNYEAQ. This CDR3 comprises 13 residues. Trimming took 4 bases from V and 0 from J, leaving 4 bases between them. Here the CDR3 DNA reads TGTGCCAGCAGCTCGACCTCTGGAAACACCATATATTTT. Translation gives CASSSTSGNTIYF. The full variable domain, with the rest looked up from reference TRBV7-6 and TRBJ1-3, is GAGVSQSPRYKVTKRGQDVALRCDPISGHVSLYWYRQALGQGPEFLTYFNYEAQQDKSGLPNDRFSAERPEGSISTLTIQRTEQRDSAMYRCASSSTSGNTIYFGEGSWLTVV.

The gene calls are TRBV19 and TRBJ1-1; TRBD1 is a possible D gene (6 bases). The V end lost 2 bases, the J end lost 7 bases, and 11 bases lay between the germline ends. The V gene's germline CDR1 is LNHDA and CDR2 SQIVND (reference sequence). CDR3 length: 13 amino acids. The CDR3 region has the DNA TGTGCCAGTAGTATACCCAGGGGCTTTGAAGCTTTCTTT. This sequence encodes CASSIPRGFEAFF.

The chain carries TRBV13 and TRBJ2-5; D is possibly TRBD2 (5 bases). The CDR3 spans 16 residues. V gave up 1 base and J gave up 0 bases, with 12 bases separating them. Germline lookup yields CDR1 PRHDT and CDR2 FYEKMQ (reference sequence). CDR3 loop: CASSLVSPGYQETQYF. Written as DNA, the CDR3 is TGTGCCAGCAGCTTAGTATCCCCGGGATACCAAGAGACCCAGTACTTC.

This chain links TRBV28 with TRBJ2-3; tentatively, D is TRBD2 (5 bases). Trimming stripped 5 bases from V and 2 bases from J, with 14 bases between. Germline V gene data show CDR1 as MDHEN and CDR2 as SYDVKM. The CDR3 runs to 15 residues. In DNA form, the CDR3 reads TGTGCCAGCAGTAGCCGGGATCTTTTCACAGATACGCAGTATTTT. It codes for CASSSRDLFTDTQYF.

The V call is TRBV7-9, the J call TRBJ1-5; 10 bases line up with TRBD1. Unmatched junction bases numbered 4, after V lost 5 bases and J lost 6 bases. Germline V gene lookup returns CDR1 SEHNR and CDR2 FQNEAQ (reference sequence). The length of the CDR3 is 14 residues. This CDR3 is CASSVDRGPQPQHF. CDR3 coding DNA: TGTGCCAGCAGCGTCGACAGGGGGCCTCAGCCCCAGCATTTT.

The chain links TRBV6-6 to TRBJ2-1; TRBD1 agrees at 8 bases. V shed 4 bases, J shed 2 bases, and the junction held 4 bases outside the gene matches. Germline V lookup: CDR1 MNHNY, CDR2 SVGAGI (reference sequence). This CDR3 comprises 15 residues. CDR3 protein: CASSFAGGPYNEQFF. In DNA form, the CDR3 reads TGTGCCAGCAGTTTCGCAGGGGGCCCCTACAATGAGCAGTTCTTC.

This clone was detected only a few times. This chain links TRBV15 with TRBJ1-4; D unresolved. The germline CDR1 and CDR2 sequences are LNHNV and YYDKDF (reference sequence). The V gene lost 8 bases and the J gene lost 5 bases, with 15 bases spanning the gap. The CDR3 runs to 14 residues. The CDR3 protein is CATQLVGVNEKLFF. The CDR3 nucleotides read TGTGCCACCCAACTCGTAGGAGTAAATGAAAAACTGTTTTTT.

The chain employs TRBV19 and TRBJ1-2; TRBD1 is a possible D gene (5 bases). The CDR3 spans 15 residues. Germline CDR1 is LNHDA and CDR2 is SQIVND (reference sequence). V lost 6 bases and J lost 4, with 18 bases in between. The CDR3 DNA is TGTGCCAGTAGCACCAGTGGGGGACTTGGCTATGGCTACACCTTC. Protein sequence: CASSTSGGLGYGYTF.

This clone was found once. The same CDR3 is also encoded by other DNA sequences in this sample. Here the CDR3 reads CSVVPDYNEQFF. For the CDR3, the DNA is TGCAGCGTTGTTCCGGACTACAATGAGCAGTTCTTC. The chain is built from TRBV29-1 and TRBJ2-1; D uncertain. The CDR3 covers 12 residues. Germline V gene lookup returns CDR1 SQVTM and CDR2 ANQGSEA. V lost 4 bases and J lost 3, with 7 bases in between.

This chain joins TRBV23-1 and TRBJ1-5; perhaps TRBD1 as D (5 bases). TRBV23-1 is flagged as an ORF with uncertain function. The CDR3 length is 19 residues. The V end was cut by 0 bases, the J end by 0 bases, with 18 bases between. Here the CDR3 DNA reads TGCGCCAGCAGTCAATCGAGGGGCGACAGACCCTCTAGCAATCAGCCCCAGCATTTT. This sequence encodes CASSQSRGDRPSSNQPQHF.

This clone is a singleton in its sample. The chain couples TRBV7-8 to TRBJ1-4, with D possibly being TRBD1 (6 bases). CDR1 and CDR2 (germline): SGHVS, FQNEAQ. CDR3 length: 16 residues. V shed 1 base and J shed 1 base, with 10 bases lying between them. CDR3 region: CASSLGTVLTNEKLFF. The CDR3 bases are TGTGCCAGCAGCTTAGGGACAGTGCTAACTAATGAAAAACTGTTTTTT.

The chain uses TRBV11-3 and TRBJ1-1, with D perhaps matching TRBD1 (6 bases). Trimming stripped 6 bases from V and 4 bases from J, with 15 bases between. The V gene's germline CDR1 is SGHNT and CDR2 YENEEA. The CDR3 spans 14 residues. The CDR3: CASSATGMTTEAFF. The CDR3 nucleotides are TGTGCCAGCAGTGCGACAGGCATGACCACTGAAGCTTTCTTT.